These 30 T cell receptor beta chains share one sample of origin, sequenced in a study of blood T cell repertoires in COVID-19. Method: immunoSEQ multiplex PCR; TCRdb's copy keeps in-frame clones and lacks some. This repertoire shows about 180,000 clones, approximately 79% found once; its top ten account for about 26%. Sequenced: peripheral blood. These TCRs come from a woman in her sixties or seventies with acute or convalescent COVID-19.

This clone was counted between two and nine times. The J gene is TRBJ2-1, the V gene TRBV6-2 or TRBV6-3, with TRBD2 matching over 11 bases. This CDR3 comprises 16 residues. Trimming cost V 6 bases and J 8 bases; bases outside gene matches: 12. Germline values: CDR1 MNHEY, CDR2 SVGEGT. The CDR3 coding sequence is TGTGCCAGCAGCGACCGTAGCGGGAGGGCCGAATATGAGCAGTTCTTC. It translates to CASSDRSGRAEYEQFF.

The rearrangement links TRBV6-5 to TRBJ2-1; 8 bases align to TRBD1. Germline V CDR1 and CDR2: MNHEY, SVGAGI. V lost 7 bases to trimming and J lost 10 bases; unmatched junction nucleotides: 12. The CDR3 runs 14 residues. The CDR3 sequence is CASIAWTDRGEQFF. The CDR3 DNA follows: TGTGCCAGCATTGCCTGGACCGACAGGGGAGAGCAGTTCTTC.

The chain carries TRBV11-2 and TRBJ2-3; 10 bases align to TRBD2. The V gene's germline CDR1 is SGHAT and CDR2 FQNNGV. This CDR3 is 16 amino acids long. After removal of 1 base from V and 1 base from J, the junction contained 2 bases not matched to a gene. The CDR3 loop is CASSLGTSGGTDTQYF. As DNA, the CDR3 is TGTGCCAGCAGCTTAGGCACTAGCGGGGGCACAGATACGCAGTATTTT.

CDR3 sequence: CASSSSGTGVGFGMNTEAFF. Here the CDR3 DNA reads TGTGCCAGTAGTAGCAGCGGGACAGGGGTTGGCTTTGGGATGAACACTGAAGCTTTCTTT. V and J are TRBV19 and TRBJ1-1; the match to TRBD1 covers 10 bases. Trimming took 4 bases from V and 0 from J; bases not matched to a gene: 17. This CDR3 has 20 amino acids. Germline V CDR1 and CDR2: LNHDA, SQIVND (reference sequence).

This rearrangement joins TRBV6-5 to TRBJ2-5; 7 bases agree with TRBD1. CDR3 length equals 13 residues. V trimming: 4 bases; J trimming: 5 bases; junction bases outside the gene matches: 4. The germline V gene has CDR1 MNHEY and CDR2 SVGAGI. CDR3 sequence: CASSLGQVETQYF. In DNA form, the CDR3 reads TGTGCCAGCAGTTTAGGACAGGTGGAGACCCAGTACTTC.

In the case of this clone: Other DNA sequences in the sample encode the same CDR3. CDR3 nucleotides: TGTGCCAGCTCACCGCGAACAGAAGAGACCCAGTACTTC. This translates into CASSPRTEETQYF. This rearrangement joins TRBV18 to TRBJ2-5; D unresolved. Germline V gene sequence: CDR1 KGHSH, CDR2 LQKENI. The ends were cut back, 3 bases at V and 3 bases at J, with 8 bases in the middle. The CDR3 is 13 amino acids.

With respect to this clone: At one end the junction does not follow the germline gene, possibly because of a read error. V is TRBV6-5 and J is TRBJ1-1; D may be TRBD1 (5 bases). The CDR3 covers 15 residues. The germline gives CDR1 MNHEY, CDR2 SVGAGI. The CDR3 spells CASSDSRYGGAEAFF. CDR3 bases: TGTGCCAGCAGTGACTCTCGATACGGGGGTGCTGAAGCTTTCTTT.

The V gene is TRBV7-3, the J gene TRBJ2-3, with D tentatively TRBD2 (7 bases). Germline assignment: CDR1 SGHTA and CDR2 FQGTGA. Trimming cost V 1 base and J 1 base, with 12 bases left between them. CDR3 length: 16 amino acids. The CDR3 protein is CASSLRGGSGTDTQYF. The CDR3 DNA sequence: TGTGCCAGCAGCTTAAGGGGGGGCAGCGGCACAGATACGCAGTATTTT.

J is TRBJ2-1 and V is TRBV6-5; 15 nucleotides agree with TRBD2. This CDR3 is built from 16 residues. With 4 bases clipped from V and 8 bases from J, the junction kept 6 bases outside the gene matches. Germline V gene lookup returns CDR1 MNHEY and CDR2 SVGAGI. CDR3 sequence (DNA): TGTGCCAGCAGTTTCCGGGGACTAGCGGGAGGAGATGAGCAGTTCTTC. Its translation: CASSFRGLAGGDEQFF.

The chain is built from TRBV19 and TRBJ2-7; 12 nucleotides agree with TRBD1. This CDR3 is 14 amino acids long. The germline gives CDR1 LNHDA, CDR2 SQIVND (reference sequence). V dropped 9 bases and J dropped 6; count of bases not matched to a gene: 9. CDR3 amino acids: CASKSGTGGFEQYF. The DNA of the CDR3 is TGTGCCAGCAAATCCGGGACAGGGGGCTTCGAGCAGTACTTC.

The chain links TRBV19 to TRBJ1-5; D gene unclear. Deletions cut 3 bases from V and 5 bases from J, with 11 bases between. The CDR3 is 14 amino acids. CDR1 and CDR2 (germline): LNHDA, SQIVND (reference sequence). The CDR3 reads CASSIDREYQPQHF. CDR3 nucleotides: TGTGCCAGTAGTATCGACCGGGAGTATCAGCCCCAGCATTTT.

The CDR3 spells CASSPRDRANTEAFF. DNA of the CDR3: TGTGCCAGTAGTCCCCGGGACAGGGCGAACACTGAAGCTTTCTTT. The chain has TRBV19 and TRBJ1-1, with 9 bases identical to TRBD1. V trimming: 5 bases; J trimming: 1 base; junction bases outside the gene matches: 5. The CDR3 is made up of 15 amino acids. Germline V lookup: CDR1 LNHDA, CDR2 SQIVND (reference sequence).

This chain uses TRBV10-3 with TRBJ2-1; 7 nucleotides match TRBD1. Germline CDR1 ENHRY, CDR2 SYGVKD. V dropped 2 bases and J dropped 5; count of bases not matched to a gene: 6. This CDR3 has 15 amino acids. CDR3 bases: TGTGCCATCAGTGAGCCCGGGACAGCTGACAATGAGCAGTTCTTC. Protein sequence: CAISEPGTADNEQFF.

CDR3 protein: CASSSGESTYNSPLHF. In nucleotides, the CDR3 is TGTGCCAGCAGCTCCGGGGAGAGCACCTATAATTCACCCCTCCACTTT. The chain joins TRBV7-3 to TRBJ1-6; D ambiguous. CDR1 SGHTA and CDR2 FQGTGA come from the germline V gene. V lost 4 bases and J lost 2, with 12 bases in between. The CDR3 is made up of 16 amino acids. The full variable domain, its missing parts supplied by reference TRBV7-3 and TRBJ1-6, is GAGVSQTPSNKVTEKGKYVELRCDPISGHTALYWYRQSLGQGPEFLIYFQGTGAADDSGLPNDRFFAVRPEGSVSTLKIQRTERGDSAVYLCASSSGESTYNSPLHFGNGTRLTVT.

V usage is TRBV7-8 and J usage is TRBJ1-5; TRBD1 aligns across 9 bases. There are 15 residues in the CDR3. Trimming took 6 bases from V and 6 from J; bases not matched to a gene: 9. Germline V lookup: CDR1 SGHVS, CDR2 FQNEAQ. CDR3 sequence: CASSLNRGHGQPQHF. The DNA of the CDR3 is TGTGCCAGCAGTTTAAACAGGGGGCACGGTCAGCCCCAGCATTTT.

The CDR3, as DNA: TGTGCCAGCAGCCAACCCCCTGGGAGTGGAGAGACCCAGTACTTC. It encodes CASSQPPGSGETQYF. V and J are TRBV4-2 and TRBJ2-5; D perhaps matches TRBD2 (5 bases). From germline, CDR1 is LGHNA and CDR2 YNFKEQ. The CDR3 consists of 15 residues. V lost 2 bases and J lost 4, with 14 bases in between.

The V call is TRBV10-1, the J call TRBJ2-1; tentative D call: TRBD2 (5 bases). The length of the CDR3 is 13 residues. CDR1 and CDR2 from the germline V gene are WNHNN and SYGVQD (reference sequence). V was clipped by 2 bases and J by 7 bases, with 9 bases between them. CDR3 in DNA: TGCGCCAGCAGTGAGGATTGGAGGAATGAGCAGTTCTTC. Its translation is CASSEDWRNEQFF.

The V and J genes are TRBV10-3 and TRBJ2-7; D is possibly TRBD1 (5 bases). Per the germline V gene, CDR1 is ENHRY and CDR2 is SYGVKD. V was pared by 4 bases and J by 2 bases, with 12 bases between. This CDR3 spans 14 amino acids. The CDR3 spells CAISARGYPYEQYF. The CDR3 DNA is TGTGCCATCAGTGCAAGGGGTTACCCCTACGAGCAGTACTTC.

V is TRBV6-1 and J is TRBJ2-7; 7 bases align to TRBD2. Looked up from germline, CDR1 is MNHNS and CDR2 is SASEGT. This CDR3 is 15 amino acids long. With 0 bases clipped from V and 5 bases from J, the junction kept 7 bases outside the gene matches. The CDR3 nucleotides are TGTGCCAGCAGTGAAGCTTGGGAGGGCCTGAACGAGCAGTACTTC. Encoded protein: CASSEAWEGLNEQYF.

The chain employs TRBV24-1 and TRBJ2-3; 10 bases line up with TRBD2. V lost 1 base and J lost 2; bases outside the gene matches: 8. This CDR3 is 18 amino acids long. Germline V gene data show CDR1 as KGHDR and CDR2 as SFDVKD. Here the CDR3 DNA reads TGTGCCACCAGTGATTTTGGCCTCGGGACTAGCGACACAGATACGCAGTATTTT. Protein: CATSDFGLGTSDTDTQYF.

The gene calls are TRBV28 and TRBJ2-7; D is perhaps TRBD1 (6 bases). The V and J ends lost 6 bases and 2 bases respectively, with 29 bases between them. Germline-derived CDR1 and CDR2 are MDHEN and SYDVKM. CDR3 size: 19 residues. The DNA of the CDR3 is TGTGCCAGCAGCACTCACTCGCCGAGGGGGTTGGAAGGTACCTACGAGCAGTACTTC. Translated: CASSTHSPRGLEGTYEQYF.

This chain links TRBV7-2 with TRBJ2-1; the match to TRBD2 covers 8 bases. The CDR3 runs 16 residues. Germline V gives CDR1 SGHTA, CDR2 FQGNSA. V gave up 2 bases and J gave up 4 bases; unmatched junction bases: 7. This CDR3 reads CASSLSGTGGYNEQFF. CDR3 coding DNA: TGTGCCAGCAGCTTATCTGGGACGGGAGGGTACAATGAGCAGTTCTTC. The complete variable domain, with remaining parts taken from reference TRBV7-2 and TRBJ2-1, reads GAGVSQSPSNKVTEKGKDVELRCDPISGHTALYWYRQSLGQGLEFLIYFQGNSAPDKSGLPSDRFSAERTGGSVSTLTIQRTQQEDSAVYLCASSLSGTGGYNEQFFGPGTRLTVL.

The J gene is TRBJ2-7, the V gene TRBV5-1, with a possible D match to TRBD2 (6 bases). This CDR3 is 15 amino acids long. V was pared by 4 bases and J by 5 bases, with 19 bases between. Per the germline V gene, CDR1 is SGHRS and CDR2 is YFSETQ. CDR3 loop: CASSKVGGAMDEQYF. As DNA, the CDR3 is TGCGCCAGCAGCAAAGTGGGGGGTGCTATGGACGAGCAGTACTTC.

The chain is built from TRBV29-1 and TRBJ2-7; 7 positions agree with TRBD1. This CDR3 contains 14 residues. Germline CDR1 and CDR2: SQVTM and ANQGSEA. The ends lost 6 bases at V and 2 bases at J; junction bases unmatched: 10. CDR3 region: CSVADPGQPYEQYF. In DNA form, the CDR3 reads TGCAGCGTCGCAGACCCGGGACAGCCCTACGAGCAGTACTTC.

In the case of this clone: The junction departs from the called germline gene at one end, perhaps through a read error. This rearrangement joins TRBV5-8 to TRBJ2-4; 9 bases line up with TRBD1. This CDR3 is built from 13 residues. The V gene's germline CDR1 is SGHTS and CDR2 YDEGEE. The CDR3 coding sequence is TGTGCCAGCACCATCGCCCTGGCCGGGACAGGGATCTTC. Amino acid sequence: CASTIALAGTGIF.

The J gene is TRBJ1-2, the V gene TRBV2; TRBD1 matches at 8 bases. This CDR3 region has 13 residues. Germline CDR1 and CDR2: SNHLY and FYNNEI. V shed 3 bases, J shed 5 bases, and the junction held 2 bases outside the gene matches. The CDR3 coding sequence is TGTGCCAGCAGTGAGGACAGGGAATATGGCTACACCTTC. Its protein product is CASSEDREYGYTF. Looking up the rest from reference TRBV2 and TRBJ1-2 gives the full variable domain: EPEVTQTPSHQVTQMGQEVILRCVPISNHLYFYWYRQILGQKVEFLVSFYNNEISEKSEIFDDQFSVERPDGSNFTLKIRSTKLEDSAMYFCASSEDREYGYTFGSGTRLTVV.

The chain joins TRBV5-1 to TRBJ1-2; D is ambiguous. CDR3 length equals 14 residues. Germline loops: CDR1 SGHRS, CDR2 YFSETQ. Trimming took off 2 bases at V and 0 bases at J, with 8 bases between the two ends. The CDR3 DNA is TGCGCCAGCAGCTTCGACGGGACTAACTATGGCTACACCTTC. Amino acid sequence: CASSFDGTNYGYTF.

The V gene is TRBV9, the J gene TRBJ1-1; D is ambiguous. Trimming removed 0 bases from V and 5 bases from J, with 8 bases in between. CDR1 is SGDLS and CDR2 is YYNGEE in the germline V gene. The CDR3 totals 13 residues. The CDR3: CASSVDSSTEAFF. The CDR3 coding sequence is TGTGCCAGCAGCGTAGACAGTAGTACTGAAGCTTTCTTT.

The chain has TRBV2 and TRBJ2-1; D gene uncertain. Germline V CDR1 and CDR2: SNHLY, FYNNEI. Trimming stripped 8 bases from V and 5 bases from J, with 7 bases between. The CDR3 has 11 residues. The CDR3 sequence: CASGRHNEQFF. The CDR3 DNA is TGTGCCAGCGGGCGTCACAATGAGCAGTTCTTC.

This clone has only a few counts. The chain is built from TRBV5-6 and TRBJ2-4; possibly TRBD1 for D (5 bases). The ends were cut back, 1 base at V and 16 bases at J, with 15 bases in the middle. Germline values: CDR1 SGHDT, CDR2 YYEEEE. The CDR3 contains 12 residues. DNA for the CDR3: TGTGCCAGCAGCTTGAGGTCGCAGCAGGGTTACTTC. This gives the protein CASSLRSQQGYF.